What follows is one T cell receptor beta chain and its context. Constant-region reverse primers amplified full-length variable regions, followed by semi-nested Nested Universal Primer A PCR. Using its own MiXCR run on the 5' RACE reads, TCRdb lists one record per CDR3 protein. The table records tens of thousands of distinct CDR3 sequences, roughly 31% of them present only once. CDR1 is DFQATT, CDR2 SNEGSKA, per germline (reference sequence). With 6 bases removed from V and 3 bases from J, the gap between germline ends came to 12 bases. The CDR3 length is 13 residues. Sequences were obtained from tumor-infiltrating memory CD4+ T cells sorted from the breast tumor. Indicated subset: memory CD4+ T cells, CD4+CD45RO+CD25-. The clonotype comes from a female donor with breast cancer. The chain couples TRBV20-1 to TRBJ2-1, with D maybe TRBD2 (5 bases). CDR3 bases: TGCAGTGCCCAGCACGGGATCTACAATGAGCAGTTCTTC. Amino acids: CSAQHGIYNEQFF.